This note documents a single TCR beta chain sequence. The antigen remains unidentified. The data originate from a study of OX40 agonist ivuxolimab in advanced cancers. Per germline, CDR1 SGHTA and CDR2 FQGNSA. With 5 bases clipped from V and 0 bases from J, the junction kept 6 bases outside the gene matches. The CDR3 is made up of 15 amino acids. Study-level results: Both blood CD4+ and CD8+ T cells showed clonal growth by week 6 at 0.1 to 3.0 mg/kg. The study found that CD8+ T cells averaged more expanded clones than CD4+. Expanded peripheral T-cell antigen specificity went undetermined. Low clonal expansion, among the lowest seen, marked partial responders at 0.1-3.0 mg/kg.

Generated by immunoSEQ multiplex PCR, the TCRdb table keeps only in-frame clones and is missing some. The repertoire has tens of thousands of clones, approximately 90% of them found once; the top ten carry roughly 0.98%. This chain joins TRBV7-2 and TRBJ1-2; TRBD1 matches 7 bases. Material: CD4+ or CD8+ T cells sorted from blood, obtained in a trial of the OX40 agonist ivuxolimab. The clonotype originates from an adult with an advanced solid tumor such as melanoma, head and neck, liver or kidney cancer. The CDR3 reads CASSPDRHPNYGYTF. The CDR3 DNA is TGTGCCAGCAGCCCGGACAGGCACCCTAACTATGGCTACACCTTC.